This T cell receptor (beta chain) was sequenced in a study of T cell changes during pregnancy in multiple sclerosis. The length of the CDR3 is 13 residues. Germline V gene sequence: CDR1 GTSNPN, CDR2 SVGIG (reference sequence). J gave up 3 bases and V 4 bases, and 3 bases lay outside the gene matches. The method was immunoSEQ multiplex PCR; TCRdb's version includes in-frame clones alone and lacks a portion of them. The table lists over 80,000 clones, 90% of them singletons. The sample here was peripheral blood, taken in the second trimester of pregnancy. The TCR was taken from a female donor in good health, enrolled as a control in a pregnancy study. The rearrangement uses TRBV30 and TRBJ2-7; 10 bases match TRBD1. The CDR3 nucleotides are TGTGCCTGGAAGGGGACAGGGGACTACGAGCAGTACTTC. Residues: CAWKGTGDYEQYF. The full variable domain, completed using reference TRBV30 and TRBJ2-7, is SQTIHQWPATLVQPVGSPLSLECTVEGTSNPNLYWYRQAAGRGLQLLFYSVGIGQISSEVPQNLSASRPQDRQFILSSKKLLLSDSGFYLCAWKGTGDYEQYFGPGTRLTVT.